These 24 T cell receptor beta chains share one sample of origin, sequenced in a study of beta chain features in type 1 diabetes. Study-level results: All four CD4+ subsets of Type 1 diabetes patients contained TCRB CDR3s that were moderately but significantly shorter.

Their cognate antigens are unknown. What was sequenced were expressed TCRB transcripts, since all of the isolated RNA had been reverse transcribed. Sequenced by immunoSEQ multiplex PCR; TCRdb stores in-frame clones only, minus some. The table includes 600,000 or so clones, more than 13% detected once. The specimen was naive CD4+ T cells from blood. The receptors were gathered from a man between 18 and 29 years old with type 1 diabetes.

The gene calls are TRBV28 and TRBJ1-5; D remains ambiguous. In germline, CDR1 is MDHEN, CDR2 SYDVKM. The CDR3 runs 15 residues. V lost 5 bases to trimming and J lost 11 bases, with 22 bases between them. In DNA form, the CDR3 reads TGTGCCAGCAGTCCTTCTGCTCCCTTACCCCTAACCCAGCATTTT. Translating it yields CASSPSAPLPLTQHF.

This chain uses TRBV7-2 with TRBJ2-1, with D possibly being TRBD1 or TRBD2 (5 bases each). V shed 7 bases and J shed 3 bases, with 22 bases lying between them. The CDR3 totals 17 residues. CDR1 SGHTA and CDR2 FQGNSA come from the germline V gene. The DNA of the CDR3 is TGTGCCAGCACCACAAGACCGGGGCAGGGTGGCTACAATGAGCAGTTCTTC. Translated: CASTTRPGQGGYNEQFF.

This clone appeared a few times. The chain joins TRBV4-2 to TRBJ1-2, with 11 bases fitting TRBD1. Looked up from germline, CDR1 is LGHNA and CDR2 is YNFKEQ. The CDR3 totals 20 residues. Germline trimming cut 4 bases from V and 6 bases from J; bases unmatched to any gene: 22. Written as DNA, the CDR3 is TGTGCCAGCAGCCTAAGCCCCAAGGACAGGGGGCGCCGGATCCCTCATGGCTACACCTTC. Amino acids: CASSLSPKDRGRRIPHGYTF.

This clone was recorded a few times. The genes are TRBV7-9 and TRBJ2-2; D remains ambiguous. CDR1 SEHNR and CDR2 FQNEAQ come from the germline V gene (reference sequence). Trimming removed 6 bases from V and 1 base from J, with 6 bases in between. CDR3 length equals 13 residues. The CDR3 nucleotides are TGTGCCAGCAGTTCCGTGAACACCGGGGAGCTGTTTTTT. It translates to CASSSVNTGELFF. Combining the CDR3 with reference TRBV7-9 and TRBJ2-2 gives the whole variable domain DTGVSQNPRHKITKRGQNVTFRCDPISEHNRLYWYRQTLGQGPEFLTYFQNEAQLEKSRLLSDRFSAERPKGSFSTLEIQRTEQGDSAMYLCASSSVNTGELFFGEGSRLTVL.

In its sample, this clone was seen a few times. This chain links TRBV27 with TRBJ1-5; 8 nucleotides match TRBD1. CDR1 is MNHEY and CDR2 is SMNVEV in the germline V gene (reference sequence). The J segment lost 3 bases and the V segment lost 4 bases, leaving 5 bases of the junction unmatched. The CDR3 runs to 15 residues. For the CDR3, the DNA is TGTGCCAGCAGTTCCCGCAGGGGGCTCAATCAGCCCCAGCATTTT. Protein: CASSSRRGLNQPQHF.

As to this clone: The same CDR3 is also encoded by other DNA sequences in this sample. The CDR3 DNA reads TGTGCCAGCTCACCGGGGACAGGGGGCTACGAGCAGTACTTC. It codes for CASSPGTGGYEQYF. The chain carries TRBV18 and TRBJ2-7, with 11 bases that match TRBD1. Per the germline V gene, CDR1 is KGHSH and CDR2 is LQKENI. The ends lost 3 bases at V and 3 bases at J; junction bases unmatched: 1. The CDR3 extends over 14 amino acids.

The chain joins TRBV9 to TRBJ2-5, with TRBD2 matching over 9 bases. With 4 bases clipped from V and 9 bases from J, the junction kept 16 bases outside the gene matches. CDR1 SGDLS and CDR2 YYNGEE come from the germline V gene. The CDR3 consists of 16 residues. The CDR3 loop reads CASSPRLADPLTAQYF. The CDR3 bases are TGTGCCAGCAGCCCCAGACTAGCGGATCCCCTCACGGCCCAGTACTTC.

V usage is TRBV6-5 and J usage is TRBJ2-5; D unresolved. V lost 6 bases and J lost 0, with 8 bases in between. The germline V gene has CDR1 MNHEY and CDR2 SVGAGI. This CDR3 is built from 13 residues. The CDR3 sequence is CASRPEYQETQYF. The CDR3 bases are TGTGCCAGCAGACCAGAGTACCAAGAGACCCAGTACTTC.

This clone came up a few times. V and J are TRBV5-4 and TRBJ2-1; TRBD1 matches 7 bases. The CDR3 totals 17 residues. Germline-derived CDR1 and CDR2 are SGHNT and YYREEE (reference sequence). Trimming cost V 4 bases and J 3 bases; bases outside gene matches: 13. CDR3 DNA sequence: TGTGCCAGCAGCCACGAAGGAGGAGACAGGGTCTACAATGAGCAGTTCTTC. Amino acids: CASSHEGGDRVYNEQFF.

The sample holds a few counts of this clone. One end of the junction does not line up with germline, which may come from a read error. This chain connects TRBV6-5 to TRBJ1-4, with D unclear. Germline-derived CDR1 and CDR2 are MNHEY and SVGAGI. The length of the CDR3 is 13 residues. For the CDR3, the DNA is TGTGCCAGCAGTTACTCGGAGTATGGTTATTGGGTTTTT. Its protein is CASSYSEYGYWVF.

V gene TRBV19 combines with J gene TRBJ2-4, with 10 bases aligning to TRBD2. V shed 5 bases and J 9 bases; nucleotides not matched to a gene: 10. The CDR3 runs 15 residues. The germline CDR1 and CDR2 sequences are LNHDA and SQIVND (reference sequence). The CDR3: CASSPRLAGSRIQYF. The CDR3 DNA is TGTGCCAGTAGTCCTCGACTAGCGGGTAGTCGCATTCAGTACTTC.

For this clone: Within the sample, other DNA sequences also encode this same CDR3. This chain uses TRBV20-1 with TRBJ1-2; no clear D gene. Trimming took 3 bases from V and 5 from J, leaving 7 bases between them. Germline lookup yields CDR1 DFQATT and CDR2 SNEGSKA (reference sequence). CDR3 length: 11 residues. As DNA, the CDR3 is TGCAGTGCTAGTGCGGGGTATGGCTACACCTTC. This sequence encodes CSASAGYGYTF.

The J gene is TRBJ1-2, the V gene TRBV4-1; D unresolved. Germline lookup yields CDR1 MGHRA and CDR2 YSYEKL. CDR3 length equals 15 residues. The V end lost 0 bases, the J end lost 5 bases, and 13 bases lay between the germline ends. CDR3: CASSQEMAARYGYTF. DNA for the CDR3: TGCGCCAGCAGCCAAGAGATGGCGGCTCGTTATGGCTACACCTTC.

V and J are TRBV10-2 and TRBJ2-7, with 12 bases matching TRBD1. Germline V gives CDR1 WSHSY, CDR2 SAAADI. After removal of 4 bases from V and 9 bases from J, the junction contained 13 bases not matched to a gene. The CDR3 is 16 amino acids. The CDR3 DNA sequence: TGCGCCAGCAGTGCTCTCTTAGGGACAGGGGGCGCCGGGCAGTACTTC. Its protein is CASSALLGTGGAGQYF.

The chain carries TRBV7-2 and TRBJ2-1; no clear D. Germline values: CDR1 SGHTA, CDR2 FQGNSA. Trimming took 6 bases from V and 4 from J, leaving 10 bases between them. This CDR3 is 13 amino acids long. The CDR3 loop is CASRRSSYNEQFF. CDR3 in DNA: TGTGCCAGCAGAAGATCGTCTTACAATGAGCAGTTCTTC.

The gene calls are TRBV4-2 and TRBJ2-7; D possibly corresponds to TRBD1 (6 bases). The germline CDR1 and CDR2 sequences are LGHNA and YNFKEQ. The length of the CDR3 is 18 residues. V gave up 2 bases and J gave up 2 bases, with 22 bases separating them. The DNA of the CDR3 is TGTGCCAGCAGCCAAAAGCAGAGGACAGCCACGATCCCCTACGAGCAGTACTTC. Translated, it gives CASSQKQRTATIPYEQYF.

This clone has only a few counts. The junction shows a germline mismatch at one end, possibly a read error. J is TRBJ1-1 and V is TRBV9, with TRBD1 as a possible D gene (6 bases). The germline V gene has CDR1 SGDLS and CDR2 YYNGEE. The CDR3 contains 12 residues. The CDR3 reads CASSSRGDTSTF. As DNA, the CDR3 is TGTGCCAGCAGCTCGAGGGGGGACACCTCCACCTTT.

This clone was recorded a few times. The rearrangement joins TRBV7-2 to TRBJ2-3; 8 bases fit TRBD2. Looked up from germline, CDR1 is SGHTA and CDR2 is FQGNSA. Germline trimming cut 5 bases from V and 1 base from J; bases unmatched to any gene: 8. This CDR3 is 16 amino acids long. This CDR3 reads CASSPGGARRTDTQYF. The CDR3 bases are TGTGCCAGCAGCCCGGGGGGGGCTCGTCGCACAGATACGCAGTATTTT.

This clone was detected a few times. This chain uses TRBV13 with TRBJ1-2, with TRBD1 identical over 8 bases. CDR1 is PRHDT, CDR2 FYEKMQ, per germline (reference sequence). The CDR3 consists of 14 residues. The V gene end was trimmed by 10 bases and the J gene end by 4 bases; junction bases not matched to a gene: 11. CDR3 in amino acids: CAITRTGSSYGYTF. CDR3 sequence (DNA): TGTGCCATCACTCGGACAGGGAGTAGCTATGGCTACACCTTC. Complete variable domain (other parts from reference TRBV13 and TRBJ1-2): AAGVIQSPRHLIKEKRETATLKCYPIPRHDTVYWYQQGPGQDPQFLISFYEKMQSDKGSIPDRFSAQQFSDYHSELNMSSLELGDSALYFCAITRTGSSYGYTFGSGTRLTVV.

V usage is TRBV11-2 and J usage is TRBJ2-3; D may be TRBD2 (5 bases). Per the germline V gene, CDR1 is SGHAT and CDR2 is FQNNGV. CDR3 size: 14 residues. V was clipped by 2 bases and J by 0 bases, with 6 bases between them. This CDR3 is CASSLLASTDTQYF. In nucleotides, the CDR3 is TGTGCCAGCAGCTTACTAGCTAGCACAGATACGCAGTATTTT.

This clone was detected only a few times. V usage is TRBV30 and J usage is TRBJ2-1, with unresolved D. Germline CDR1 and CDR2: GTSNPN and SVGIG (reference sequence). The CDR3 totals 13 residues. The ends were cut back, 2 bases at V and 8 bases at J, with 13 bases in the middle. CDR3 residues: CAWSWKFTDEQFF. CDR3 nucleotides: TGTGCCTGGAGTTGGAAGTTTACGGATGAGCAGTTCTTC.

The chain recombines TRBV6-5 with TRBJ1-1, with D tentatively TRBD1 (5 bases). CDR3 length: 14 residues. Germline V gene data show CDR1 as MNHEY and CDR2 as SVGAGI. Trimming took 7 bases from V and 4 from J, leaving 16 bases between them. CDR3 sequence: CASTPRMGTTEAFF. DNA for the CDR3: TGTGCCAGCACCCCTAGGATGGGGACCACTGAAGCTTTCTTT.

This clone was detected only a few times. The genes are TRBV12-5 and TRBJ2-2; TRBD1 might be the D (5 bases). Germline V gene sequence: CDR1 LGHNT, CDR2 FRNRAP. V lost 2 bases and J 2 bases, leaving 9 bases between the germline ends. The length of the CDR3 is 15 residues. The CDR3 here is CASGLHRTNTGELFF. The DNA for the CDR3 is TGTGCTAGTGGTTTGCATAGGACAAACACCGGGGAGCTGTTTTTT.

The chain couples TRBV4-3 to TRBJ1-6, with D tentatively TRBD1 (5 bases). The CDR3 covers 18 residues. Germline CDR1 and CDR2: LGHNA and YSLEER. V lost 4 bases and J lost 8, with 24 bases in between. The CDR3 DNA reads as TGCGCCAGCAGCCGACTAAGTCCGGCGACAGAAGCACATTCACCCCTCCACTTT. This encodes CASSRLSPATEAHSPLHF.